This T cell receptor (beta chain) was identified in a study of T cells in Graves' hyperthyroidism and ophthalmopathy. Overall study findings and caveats: Separation of ophthalmopathy from stable hyperthyroidism was achieved by a 13 V-J model.

The germline V gene encodes CDR1 SGHTA and CDR2 FQGTGA. This CDR3 region has 16 residues. V gave up 0 bases and J gave up 4 bases, with 15 bases separating them. RNA transcripts were the template for amplifying TCR beta CDR3 regions. An initial round of RT-PCR targeting the TCR CDR3 relied on the HTBI primer set. Each CDR3 protein gets one entry after TCRdb re-called the multiplex PCR reads with MiXCR. The sample holds about 500,000 distinct CDR3 sequences, roughly 14% seen once. This clonotype was seen a handful of times. Antigen unknown. The TCR originated in a woman under 30 with Graves' hyperthyroidism. The sequencing sample was made of blood. The chain uses TRBV7-3 and TRBJ1-1; tentatively, D is TRBD1 (5 bases). The CDR3, as DNA: TGTGCCAGCAGCTTAACGTTGGGCAGGGTCCGCACTGAAGCTTTCTTT. Amino acid sequence: CASSLTLGRVRTEAFF.